These 30 T cell receptor beta chains came from one sample sequenced in a study of blood T cell repertoires in COVID-19. The data were produced by immunoSEQ multiplex PCR, yet TCRdb's version contains in-frame clones alone and is incomplete. The sample lists about 140,000 clones; more than 70% were seen once. Sequenced material: PBMCs or T cells enriched from blood (not recorded which). These receptors originate from a man in his forties with acute COVID-19.

J is TRBJ2-1 and V is TRBV7-2, with D unclear. V shed 2 bases and J shed 5 bases, with 7 bases lying between them. CDR3 size: 13 residues. Per the germline V gene, CDR1 is SGHTA and CDR2 is FQGNSA. The CDR3 region is CASSLQADNEQFF. For the CDR3, the DNA is TGTGCCAGCAGCTTACAGGCCGACAATGAGCAGTTCTTC. Full variable domain (remainder filled in from reference TRBV7-2 and TRBJ2-1): GAGVSQSPSNKVTEKGKDVELRCDPISGHTALYWYRQSLGQGLEFLIYFQGNSAPDKSGLPSDRFSAERTGGSVSTLTIQRTQQEDSAVYLCASSLQADNEQFFGPGTRLTVL.

The chain recombines TRBV2 with TRBJ2-2; D possibly corresponds to TRBD1 (6 bases). Trimming pared 6 bases from V and 1 base from J, leaving 12 bases between. This CDR3 has 15 residues. In germline, CDR1 is SNHLY, CDR2 FYNNEI. The CDR3: CASRKPTGNTGELFF. CDR3 coding DNA: TGTGCCAGCAGGAAGCCGACAGGGAACACCGGGGAGCTGTTTTTT.

The rearrangement joins TRBV30 to TRBJ2-7; TRBD1 might be the D (6 bases). CDR3 length: 12 residues. Trimming took 5 bases from V and 2 from J, leaving 10 bases between them. Germline loops: CDR1 GTSNPN, CDR2 SVGIG (reference sequence). The CDR3: CAWAGATYEQYF. The CDR3 bases are TGTGCCTGGGCAGGGGCGACCTACGAGCAGTACTTC.

J is TRBJ2-7 and V is TRBV5-1; D is perhaps TRBD2 (7 bases). The CDR3 loop spans 17 amino acids. The V gene's germline CDR1 is SGHRS and CDR2 YFSETQ. Between the trimmed V and J ends, which lost 5 bases and 0 bases, there was a span of 21 bases. CDR3 in DNA: TGCGCCAGCAGTAGGGCCCTCCGGGGGGCGACCTCCTACGAGCAGTACTTC. Its translation: CASSRALRGATSYEQYF. The complete variable domain, with remaining parts taken from reference TRBV5-1 and TRBJ2-7, reads KAGVTQTPRYLIKTRGQQVTLSCSPISGHRSVSWYQQTPGQGLQFLFEYFSETQRNKGNFPGRFSGRQFSNSRSEMNVSTLELGDSALYLCASSRALRGATSYEQYFGPGTRLTVT.

J is TRBJ1-6 and V is TRBV4-1; 9 bases map to TRBD1. V shed 0 bases, J shed 2 bases, and the junction held 5 bases outside the gene matches. Looked up from germline, CDR1 is MGHRA and CDR2 is YSYEKL. This CDR3 spans 18 amino acids. The CDR3 protein is CASSQEDRGITYNSPLHF. In nucleotides, the CDR3 is TGCGCCAGCAGCCAAGAGGACAGGGGTATCACCTATAATTCACCCCTCCACTTT.

This chain joins TRBV7-2 and TRBJ2-2, with 9 bases aligning to TRBD1. The CDR3 runs 16 residues. V lost 5 bases to trimming and J lost 5 bases; unmatched junction nucleotides: 9. Germline V gene sequence: CDR1 SGHTA, CDR2 FQGNSA. The CDR3 spells CASSPYRDRVTGELFF. The CDR3 DNA reads TGTGCCAGCAGCCCATACCGGGACAGGGTGACCGGGGAGCTGTTTTTT.

This chain uses TRBV6-5 with TRBJ2-1; 10 nucleotides agree with TRBD1. V dropped 6 bases and J dropped 6; count of bases not matched to a gene: 8. Germline values: CDR1 MNHEY, CDR2 SVGAGI. The CDR3 has 15 residues. CDR3 in amino acids: CASSQTRTGGNEQFF. The DNA for the CDR3 is TGTGCCAGCAGCCAAACCCGGACAGGGGGCAATGAGCAGTTCTTC.

This chain joins TRBV30 and TRBJ2-1; 8 bases agree with TRBD1. Trimming at V came to 2 bases and at J to 8 bases, leaving 8 bases not matched to a gene. CDR3 length equals 14 residues. Germline loops: CDR1 GTSNPN, CDR2 SVGIG (reference sequence). CDR3 in amino acids: CAWSYATGAYEQFF. The CDR3 nucleotides are TGTGCCTGGAGTTACGCGACAGGGGCATATGAGCAGTTCTTC. Full variable domain (rest looked up from reference TRBV30 and TRBJ2-1): SQTIHQWPATLVQPVGSPLSLECTVEGTSNPNLYWYRQAAGRGLQLLFYSVGIGQISSEVPQNLSASRPQDRQFILSSKKLLLSDSGFYLCAWSYATGAYEQFFGPGTRLTVL.

The chain joins TRBV24-1 to TRBJ1-5; TRBD1 matches at 9 bases. The CDR3 is 16 amino acids. V shed 3 bases and J 5 bases; nucleotides not matched to a gene: 7. Germline CDR1 and CDR2: KGHDR and SFDVKD. The chain's CDR3 is CATSDATGGGDQPQHF. The CDR3 DNA reads as TGTGCCACCAGTGATGCCACAGGGGGCGGGGATCAGCCCCAGCATTTT.

The chain links TRBV19 to TRBJ2-2; TRBD1 aligns across 9 bases. This CDR3 has 17 amino acids. Germline CDR1 reads LNHDA; CDR2 reads SQIVND (reference sequence). Germline trimming cut 3 bases from V and 5 bases from J; bases unmatched to any gene: 10. The CDR3 DNA is TGTGCCAGTAGTATTACGACAGGGGGTCAGAGGACCGGGGAGCTGTTTTTT. Translated: CASSITTGGQRTGELFF.

With regard to this clone: This specimen includes other DNA sequences encoding the same CDR3. The rearrangement joins TRBV11-2 to TRBJ2-7; TRBD1 aligns across 7 bases. CDR3 size: 13 residues. V shed 0 bases and J 4 bases; nucleotides not matched to a gene: 0. Germline V lookup: CDR1 SGHAT, CDR2 FQNNGV. CDR3: CASSLDRGYEQYF. The CDR3 DNA is TGTGCCAGCAGCTTAGACAGGGGGTACGAGCAGTACTTC.

The chain recombines TRBV7-9 with TRBJ1-4; D unclear. The CDR3 is 15 residues long. CDR1 is SEHNR and CDR2 is FQNEAQ in the germline V gene (reference sequence). Trimming took 1 base from V and 2 from J, leaving 8 bases between them. The CDR3 nucleotides read TGTGCCAGCAGCTTAGGGTCCCAGACTAATGAAAAACTGTTTTTT. This gives the protein CASSLGSQTNEKLFF. Supplemented by reference TRBV7-9 and TRBJ1-4, the full variable domain reads DTGVSQNPRHKITKRGQNVTFRCDPISEHNRLYWYRQTLGQGPEFLTYFQNEAQLEKSRLLSDRFSAERPKGSFSTLEIQRTEQGDSAMYLCASSLGSQTNEKLFFGSGTQLSVL.

The chain has TRBV7-2 and TRBJ2-7, with D possibly matching TRBD2 (5 bases). V was shortened by 4 bases and J by 4 bases, with 20 bases between the two germline ends. CDR1 is SGHTA, CDR2 FQGNSA, per germline. The CDR3 is 16 residues long. The CDR3 nucleotides are TGTGCCAGCAGCTCCTCCCCGGGGTGGTCGGGGTACGAGCAGTACTTC. As protein: CASSSSPGWSGYEQYF.

The chain uses TRBV7-9 and TRBJ1-1; 9 positions agree with TRBD1. The CDR3 consists of 17 residues. Germline V gene sequence: CDR1 SEHNR, CDR2 FQNEAQ (reference sequence). The V segment lost 5 bases and the J segment 4 bases; nucleotides outside the gene matches: 14. In DNA, the CDR3 is TGTGCCAGCAGCCCACGGACAGGGGAGGCGGTTGGCACTGAAGCTTTCTTT. Translation: CASSPRTGEAVGTEAFF.

The chain combines TRBV29-1 with TRBJ1-1; D gene ambiguous. The V gene lost 1 base and the J gene lost 0 bases, with 6 bases spanning the gap. The CDR3 consists of 13 residues. Germline V gene lookup returns CDR1 SQVTM and CDR2 ANQGSEA. For the CDR3, the DNA is TGCAGCGTTGAAGGCGGAATGAACACTGAAGCTTTCTTT. Amino acids: CSVEGGMNTEAFF.

The CDR3 coding sequence is TGTGCCAGCAGCTCGGCGATCGGGGCAACTAATGAAAAACTGTTTTTT. The encoded protein is CASSSAIGATNEKLFF. The rearrangement joins TRBV5-4 to TRBJ1-4; no firm D call. The CDR3 is 16 residues long. Trimming took 3 bases from V and 0 from J, leaving 12 bases between them. Germline CDR1 and CDR2: SGHNT and YYREEE (reference sequence).

This chain uses TRBV7-8 with TRBJ2-1, with 8 bases matching TRBD2. Germline trimming cut 2 bases from V and 3 bases from J; bases unmatched to any gene: 3. The CDR3 is made up of 15 amino acids. CDR1 and CDR2 from the germline V gene are SGHVS and FQNEAQ. Written as DNA, the CDR3 is TGTGCCAGCAGCTTAACCCTAGCGGGCTACAATGAGCAGTTCTTC. Amino acids: CASSLTLAGYNEQFF.

The chain uses TRBV19 and TRBJ2-2, with D possibly being TRBD2 (5 bases). CDR3 length equals 12 residues. Between the trimmed V and J ends, which lost 7 bases and 5 bases, there was a span of 8 bases. CDR1 is LNHDA, CDR2 SQIVND, per germline (reference sequence). CDR3 residues: CASTSWTGELFF. CDR3 DNA sequence: TGTGCCAGTACTAGCTGGACCGGGGAGCTGTTTTTT.

The gene calls are TRBV7-6 and TRBJ2-1, with 11 bases matching TRBD1. CDR3 length: 16 residues. Germline V gives CDR1 SGHVS, CDR2 FNYEAQ. After removal of 5 bases from V and 1 base from J, the junction contained 4 bases not matched to a gene. The CDR3 is CASSIGQGASYNEQFF. CDR3 nucleotide sequence: TGTGCCAGCAGCATAGGACAGGGGGCATCCTACAATGAGCAGTTCTTC.

The chain recombines TRBV10-3 with TRBJ1-1, with 7 nucleotides matching TRBD1. Germline CDR1 and CDR2: ENHRY and SYGVKD. Losses at the gene ends were 11 bases for V and 0 bases for J; bases not matched to a gene: 9. The CDR3 covers 14 residues. In DNA form, the CDR3 reads TGTGCCGTCCGGGACAGAGAGTTGAACACTGAAGCTTTCTTT. It yields the protein CAVRDRELNTEAFF.

The chain couples TRBV27 to TRBJ2-1; 7 bases line up with TRBD2. J lost 4 bases, V lost 5 bases, and 20 bases had no gene match. The germline V gene has CDR1 MNHEY and CDR2 SMNVEV (reference sequence). This CDR3 region has 19 residues. CDR3 sequence reads: CASSTRPPLFPSGYNEQFF. The CDR3 DNA is TGTGCCAGCAGTACCAGACCCCCCCTATTCCCTAGCGGATACAATGAGCAGTTCTTC.

This chain joins TRBV7-2 and TRBJ1-2; 10 bases agree with TRBD1. The V segment lost 5 bases and the J segment 4 bases; nucleotides outside the gene matches: 10. This CDR3 is built from 16 residues. Germline V lookup: CDR1 SGHTA, CDR2 FQGNSA. The DNA for the CDR3 is TGTGCCAGCAGCCTAGGACGGGACAGGGGTACCTATGGCTACACCTTC. Its protein product is CASSLGRDRGTYGYTF.

The V call is TRBV28, the J call TRBJ2-2; 8 bases line up with TRBD1. Germline loops: CDR1 MDHEN, CDR2 SYDVKM. This CDR3 has 15 residues. V was pared by 4 bases and J by 4 bases, with 5 bases of the junction left unmatched. In DNA form, the CDR3 reads TGTGCCAGCAGTTCGTGGACAGGGTCCACCGGGGAGCTGTTTTTT. This codes for CASSSWTGSTGELFF.

Here the CDR3 reads CATSDLAGDTDTQYF. The CDR3 DNA reads TGTGCCACCAGTGACCTTGCGGGGGACACAGATACGCAGTATTTT. The rearrangement uses TRBV24-1 and TRBJ2-3, with 7 nucleotides matching TRBD2. The CDR3 extends over 15 amino acids. V was pared by 4 bases and J by 2 bases, with 5 bases of the junction left unmatched. Per germline, CDR1 KGHDR and CDR2 SFDVKD.

The chain links TRBV7-7 to TRBJ2-2; tentatively, D is TRBD2 (5 bases). The CDR3 covers 15 residues. Germline assignment: CDR1 SSHAT and CDR2 FNYEAQ (reference sequence). The V and J ends lost 2 bases and 8 bases respectively, with 15 bases between them. The CDR3 protein is CASSLPPLREGELFF. The CDR3 DNA reads TGTGCCAGCAGCTTACCCCCTTTGAGGGAGGGGGAGCTGTTTTTT.

The gene calls are TRBV11-2 and TRBJ2-3; D gene uncertain. Trimming took off 3 bases at V and 4 bases at J, with 11 bases between the two ends. The CDR3 spans 14 residues. Germline lookup yields CDR1 SGHAT and CDR2 FQNNGV. CDR3: CASSFGSSADTQYF. Here the CDR3 DNA reads TGTGCCAGCAGCTTTGGTTCTTCAGCAGATACGCAGTATTTT.

The count of this clone is one. The chain joins TRBV5-5 to TRBJ2-1; TRBD1 agrees at 9 bases. The germline V gene has CDR1 SGHKS and CDR2 YYEKEE (reference sequence). J gave up 3 bases and V 5 bases, and 6 bases lay outside the gene matches. This CDR3 spans 15 amino acids. The CDR3 spells CASSPPTGGYNEQFF. CDR3 nucleotide sequence: TGTGCCAGCAGTCCTCCGACAGGGGGCTACAATGAGCAGTTCTTC.

The chain is built from TRBV10-3 and TRBJ1-1, with D perhaps matching TRBD1 (5 bases). The CDR3 has 16 residues. Germline CDR1 and CDR2: ENHRY and SYGVKD. Deletions cut 10 bases from V and 5 bases from J, with 26 bases between. In DNA, the CDR3 is TGTGCCACCCAAGTGCCGGGGCCAGAAGGAGGGACTGAAGCTTTCTTT. Amino acids: CATQVPGPEGGTEAFF.

The chain combines TRBV9 with TRBJ2-2; D might be TRBD1 (6 bases). The V gene's germline CDR1 is SGDLS and CDR2 YYNGEE. This CDR3 has 14 residues. Trimming cost V 3 bases and J 4 bases, with 10 bases left between them. CDR3: CASSGGRVTGELFF. The CDR3 DNA reads TGTGCCAGCAGCGGGGGGCGTGTCACCGGGGAGCTGTTTTTT.

V is TRBV7-2 and J is TRBJ1-1; D is uncertain. The length of the CDR3 is 13 residues. In germline, CDR1 is SGHTA, CDR2 FQGNSA. The germline V and J ends were trimmed by 0 bases and 7 bases, with 9 bases remaining between them. CDR3: CASSLAARFEAFF. The DNA of the CDR3 is TGTGCCAGCAGCTTAGCGGCACGATTTGAAGCTTTCTTT.